Presented here are 31 T cell receptor beta chains from one specimen sequenced in a study of regulatory T cells in long-lasting Graves disease. With iRepertoire HTBI primers and Arm-PCR of CDR3 regions, TCR beta libraries were built. TCRdb processed the multiplex PCR reads anew with MiXCR; each CDR3 protein has one entry. The repertoire holds approximately 470,000 distinct CDR3 sequences, with about 16% as singletons. Time point of the sample: newly diagnosed GD, antithyroid drugs for less than 3 months. RNA isolated from PBMCs was used to make the TCR library. These sequences were also reported in another study, on T cells in Graves' hyperthyroidism and ophthalmopathy.

The sequenced sample was peripheral blood mononuclear cells (PBMCs), obtained at new diagnosis, from a patient treated with antithyroid drugs. The receptors were sampled from a man in his forties or fifties with Graves disease.

This clonotype showed up many times. The J gene is TRBJ2-3, the V gene TRBV5-1, with D unresolved. Trimming cost V 1 base and J 4 bases, with 16 bases left between them. Per the germline V gene, CDR1 is SGHRS and CDR2 is YFSETQ. This CDR3 spans 16 amino acids. CDR3 nucleotides: TGCGCCAGCAGCTTGTCTGGAATAATGTCCCCAGATACGCAGTATTTT. Translated, it gives CASSLSGIMSPDTQYF.

The V gene is TRBV2, the J gene TRBJ2-5; D ambiguous. Germline V CDR1 and CDR2: SNHLY, FYNNEI. V was clipped by 4 bases and J by 5 bases, with 14 bases between them. The CDR3 spans 14 residues. This CDR3 is CASSGLTPTETQYF. CDR3 sequence (DNA): TGTGCCAGCAGTGGTCTAACGCCAACGGAGACCCAGTACTTC.

About this clonotype itself: This may be a read error, as it is one base from a much larger clone. The V gene is TRBV5-1, the J gene TRBJ1-5; D uncertain. Germline V gives CDR1 SGHRS, CDR2 YFSETQ. The CDR3 contains 13 residues. CDR3 region: CVSSLESGEPQHF. CDR3 in DNA: TGCGTCAGCAGCTTGGAGAGCGGCGAGCCCCAGCATTTT.

This clonotype was detected many times. The V call is TRBV3-1, the J call TRBJ2-7; 14 bases line up with TRBD2. The germline CDR1 and CDR2 sequences are LGHDT and YNNKEL (reference sequence). The CDR3 runs 16 residues. J was trimmed by 2 bases and V by 4 bases; bases with no gene match: 4. For the CDR3, the DNA is TGTGCCAGCAGCCTTGGACTAGCGGGGGGACCCTACGAGCAGTACTTC. Translation: CASSLGLAGGPYEQYF.

The rearrangement uses TRBV25-1 and TRBJ1-5; unclear D gene. The CDR3 has 14 amino acids. Trimming removed 4 bases from V and 0 bases from J, with 7 bases in between. Germline V lookup: CDR1 MGHDK, CDR2 SYGVNS. CDR3 loop: CASSVGDSNQPQHF. For the CDR3, the DNA is TGTGCCAGCAGTGTCGGGGATAGCAATCAGCCCCAGCATTTT.

This clonotype has ten or more counts. This chain connects TRBV5-1 to TRBJ2-7; D is perhaps TRBD1 (6 bases). V gave up 1 base and J gave up 9 bases, with 14 bases separating them. In germline, CDR1 is SGHRS, CDR2 YFSETQ. The CDR3 consists of 13 residues. The CDR3 nucleotides read TGCGCCAGCAGCTTGCTCCGGGACACTGGGCAGTACTTC. Amino acids: CASSLLRDTGQYF.

This clonotype was detected many times. The V call is TRBV6-1, the J call TRBJ2-7, with D possibly matching TRBD2 (6 bases). Germline loops: CDR1 MNHNS, CDR2 SASEGT. The CDR3 length is 14 residues. V dropped 5 bases and J dropped 2 bases, with 13 bases sitting between them. The CDR3 DNA reads TGTGCCAGCAGTAAGCCGGGACTCCCCTACGAGCAGTACTTC. Its translation: CASSKPGLPYEQYF.

This clonotype came up a few times. The chain employs TRBV14 and TRBJ2-1; D is perhaps TRBD1 or TRBD2 (9 bases each). Germline CDR1 SGHDN, CDR2 FVKESK. V was trimmed by 1 base and J by 1 base, leaving 14 bases between them. The CDR3 spans 17 residues. The CDR3 sequence is CASSQASGTGSYNEQFF. The CDR3, as DNA: TGTGCCAGCAGCCAAGCTAGCGGGACAGGGTCCTACAATGAGCAGTTCTTC.

V and J are TRBV6-1 and TRBJ1-1; D ambiguous. Trimming took off 4 bases at V and 0 bases at J, with 9 bases between the two ends. This CDR3 has 14 residues. Germline V gene sequence: CDR1 MNHNS, CDR2 SASEGT. The CDR3 is CASSGSRLNTEAFF. CDR3 sequence (DNA): TGTGCCAGCAGTGGGAGCAGACTGAACACTGAAGCTTTCTTT.

As for this clonotype: A much larger clone differs from this one at a single base, so this may be a read error. CDR3 region: CTSIFSGRGDTQYF. DNA for the CDR3: TGTACCAGCATCTTTAGCGGGAGAGGGGATACGCAGTATTTT. The chain recombines TRBV12-3 or TRBV12-4 with TRBJ2-3; 9 nucleotides match TRBD2. This CDR3 comprises 14 residues.

The genes are TRBV29-1 and TRBJ1-5; D not certain. The V end was cut by 5 bases, the J end by 0 bases, with 8 bases between. CDR1 SQVTM and CDR2 ANQGSEA come from the germline V gene. The CDR3 consists of 13 residues. The CDR3 DNA follows: TGCAGCGTTTGGGAGAATAGCAATCAGCCCCAGCATTTT. Its translation is CSVWENSNQPQHF.

The chain combines TRBV12-3 or TRBV12-4 with TRBJ1-2; maybe TRBD1 (5 bases). Trimming took 3 bases from V and 2 from J, leaving 10 bases between them. The CDR3 covers 14 residues. CDR3 amino acids: CASSFGKGNYGYTF. CDR3 coding DNA: TGTGCCAGCAGTTTTGGCAAGGGGAACTATGGCTACACCTTC.

This clonotype was detected a few times. The chain couples TRBV6-2 or TRBV6-3 to TRBJ1-1; D is unclear. The CDR3 consists of 15 residues. V dropped 0 bases and J dropped 0 bases, with 8 bases sitting between them. Germline V lookup: CDR1 MNHEY, CDR2 SVGEGT. CDR3 residues: CASSYSASMNTEAFF. The CDR3 region has the DNA TGTGCCAGCAGTTACTCCGCGAGCATGAACACTGAAGCTTTCTTT.

This clonotype has a handful of counts. This chain uses TRBV24-1 with TRBJ2-2; D gene ambiguous. The CDR3 runs to 13 residues. Germline CDR1 is KGHDR and CDR2 is SFDVKD. V lost 4 bases and J lost 9, with 11 bases in between. The CDR3 DNA reads as TGTGCCACCAGTGAATACTACCCCCGGGAGCTGTTTTTT. Residues: CATSEYYPRELFF.

This rearrangement joins TRBV2 to TRBJ2-1; the match to TRBD2 covers 8 bases. Germline values: CDR1 SNHLY, CDR2 FYNNEI. The CDR3 sequence is 16 residues long. Trimming took 5 bases from V and 9 from J; bases not matched to a gene: 15. The CDR3 reads CASSPGIAGSGVEQFF. The CDR3 DNA sequence: TGTGCCAGCAGTCCCGGGATAGCGGGATCGGGCGTTGAGCAGTTCTTC. The full variable domain, with the rest looked up from reference TRBV2 and TRBJ2-1, is EPEVTQTPSHQVTQMGQEVILRCVPISNHLYFYWYRQILGQKVEFLVSFYNNEISEKSEIFDDQFSVERPDGSNFTLKIRSTKLEDSAMYFCASSPGIAGSGVEQFFGPGTRLTVL.

V usage is TRBV2 and J usage is TRBJ2-1; the match to TRBD2 covers 14 bases. CDR3 length equals 16 residues. Germline lookup yields CDR1 SNHLY and CDR2 FYNNEI. The V gene end was trimmed by 2 bases and the J gene end by 7 bases; junction bases not matched to a gene: 4. This CDR3 is CASSEPGLAGVNEQFF. The DNA of the CDR3 is TGTGCCAGCAGTGAACCGGGACTAGCGGGAGTGAATGAGCAGTTCTTC.

V is TRBV20-1 and J is TRBJ2-2; D is unclear. The CDR3 length is 14 residues. CDR1 is DFQATT, CDR2 SNEGSKA, per germline (reference sequence). The germline V and J ends were trimmed by 5 bases and 0 bases, with 10 bases remaining between them. The DNA of the CDR3 is TGCAGTGCTTCGTGGTCAGCGAACACCGGGGAGCTGTTTTTT. Protein product: CSASWSANTGELFF.

This clonotype was detected ten times or more. The V gene is TRBV28, the J gene TRBJ2-7; TRBD2 matches 12 bases. This CDR3 is built from 17 residues. Losses at the gene ends were 7 bases for V and 5 bases for J; bases not matched to a gene: 15. Per germline, CDR1 MDHEN and CDR2 SYDVKM. Written as DNA, the CDR3 is TGTGCCAGCACCCCAGGAGCTAGCGGGAGGGCCTACAACGAGCAGTACTTC. Its protein product is CASTPGASGRAYNEQYF.

This clonotype was seen more than once but under ten times. Just one base apart from a much larger clone, this may be a read error. V and J are TRBV15 and TRBJ2-7; D not resolved. Germline CDR1 is LNHNV and CDR2 is YYDKDF (reference sequence). The length of the CDR3 is 13 residues. The germline V and J ends were trimmed by 7 bases and 3 bases, with 13 bases remaining between them. CDR3 residues: CATNAAGRYEQYF. The CDR3 nucleotides read TGTGCCACCAACGCTGCCGGGCGCTACGAGCAGTACTTC.

The chain recombines TRBV2 with TRBJ1-5; 9 bases line up with TRBD1. The CDR3 spans 14 residues. Germline values: CDR1 SNHLY, CDR2 FYNNEI. J was trimmed by 6 bases and V by 6 bases; bases with no gene match: 6. CDR3 region: CASRGTGNGQPQHF. The CDR3 bases are TGTGCCAGCAGAGGGACAGGGAACGGTCAGCCCCAGCATTTT. Full variable domain (remainder filled in from reference TRBV2 and TRBJ1-5): EPEVTQTPSHQVTQMGQEVILRCVPISNHLYFYWYRQILGQKVEFLVSFYNNEISEKSEIFDDQFSVERPDGSNFTLKIRSTKLEDSAMYFCASRGTGNGQPQHFGDGTRLSIL.

This clonotype was seen once. J is TRBJ2-7 and V is TRBV28; 9 bases fit TRBD2. Trimming took 4 bases from V and 2 from J; bases not matched to a gene: 6. The germline gives CDR1 MDHEN, CDR2 SYDVKM. The CDR3 sequence is 15 residues long. The CDR3 loop reads CASSSTSGLTYEQYF. The DNA of the CDR3 is TGTGCCAGCAGTTCGACTAGCGGACTTACCTACGAGCAGTACTTC.

This clonotype was counted ten times or more. V and J are TRBV28 and TRBJ2-3; TRBD2 matches at 16 bases. The V segment lost 1 base and the J segment 6 bases; nucleotides outside the gene matches: 4. Looked up from germline, CDR1 is MDHEN and CDR2 is SYDVKM. The CDR3 totals 17 residues. The DNA for the CDR3 is TGTGCCAGCAGTTTATCGGGACTAGCGGGAGGGCGCGATACGCAGTATTTT. Its translation is CASSLSGLAGGRDTQYF. The full variable domain, in which reference TRBV28 and TRBJ2-3 provide the parts outside the CDR3, is DVKVTQSSRYLVKRTGEKVFLECVQDMDHENMFWYRQDPGLGLRLIYFSYDVKMKEKGDIPEGYSVSREKKERFSLILESASTNQTSMYLCASSLSGLAGGRDTQYFGPGTRLTVL.

This clonotype was found a few times. V is TRBV29-1 and J is TRBJ2-2; 8 bases are shared with TRBD1. J was trimmed by 4 bases and V by 7 bases; bases with no gene match: 5. CDR3 length equals 13 residues. In germline, CDR1 is SQVTM, CDR2 ANQGSEA. The CDR3 protein is CSGRQGTTGELFF. The CDR3 DNA follows: TGCAGCGGTCGACAGGGGACCACCGGGGAGCTGTTTTTT.

Regarding this clonotype: A much larger clone lies a single base off, so this may be a read error. The V call is TRBV9, the J call TRBJ2-5; unclear D gene. The J call is in doubt because the DNA end fits TRBJ2-1 better. Germline V gene data show CDR1 as SGDLS and CDR2 as YYNGEE. This CDR3 comprises 14 residues. Here the CDR3 DNA reads TGTGCCAGCGGCGTAGTCGGGTCAACCCATGAGCAGTTCTTC. The encoded protein is CASGVVGSTHEQFF.

Many counts were recorded for this clonotype. The J gene is TRBJ2-3, the V gene TRBV24-1; D remains unclear. The CDR3 consists of 14 residues. Trimming cost V 7 bases and J 2 bases, with 12 bases left between them. Germline-derived CDR1 and CDR2 are KGHDR and SFDVKD. The CDR3 sequence: CATRGNFSTDTQYF. CDR3 nucleotides: TGTGCCACCAGGGGGAACTTTTCCACAGATACGCAGTATTTT.

This clonotype showed up many times. The chain joins TRBV9 to TRBJ2-2; TRBD1 aligns across 9 bases. Trimming cost V 8 bases and J 2 bases; bases outside gene matches: 4. Germline V CDR1 and CDR2: SGDLS, YYNGEE. This CDR3 contains 14 residues. CDR3 amino acids: CASHRGPNTGELFF. The CDR3 region has the DNA TGTGCCAGTCACAGGGGGCCAAACACCGGGGAGCTGTTTTTT.

This clonotype was detected ten times or more. The V and J genes are TRBV7-8 and TRBJ2-7; 8 bases line up with TRBD1. Germline CDR1 is SGHVS and CDR2 is FQNEAQ. CDR3 size: 14 residues. The J segment lost 6 bases and the V segment lost 5 bases, leaving 9 bases of the junction unmatched. In DNA form, the CDR3 reads TGTGCCAGCAGCCGTGGGACAGGTATGTCCGAGCAGTACTTC. The encoded protein is CASSRGTGMSEQYF.

This clonotype appeared many times. The chain joins TRBV7-8 to TRBJ2-7; no reliable D call. The CDR3 is 14 amino acids. Germline values: CDR1 SGHVS, CDR2 FQNEAQ. V lost 3 bases and J 2 bases, leaving 11 bases between the germline ends. In DNA form, the CDR3 reads TGTGCCAGCAGCTTGGCAGACCCAACCTACGAGCAGTACTTC. This encodes CASSLADPTYEQYF.

V usage is TRBV5-5 and J usage is TRBJ2-4, with D perhaps matching TRBD2 (6 bases). Trimming took off 1 base at V and 8 bases at J, with 10 bases between the two ends. Germline assignment: CDR1 SGHKS and CDR2 YYEKEE (reference sequence). The CDR3 sequence is 13 residues long. DNA for the CDR3: TGTGCCAGCAGCTTGTACGGCGGGGACATTCAGTACTTC. Residues: CASSLYGGDIQYF.

This clonotype was observed many times. The CDR3 nucleotides read TGCGCCAGCAGGCGACAGGGGGCCAGCTACAATGAGCAGTTCTTC. As protein: CASRRQGASYNEQFF. The chain combines TRBV4-1 with TRBJ2-1; 10 positions agree with TRBD1. The CDR3 totals 15 residues. J was trimmed by 3 bases and V by 6 bases; bases with no gene match: 5. The V gene's germline CDR1 is MGHRA and CDR2 YSYEKL.

This chain joins TRBV11-2 and TRBJ2-3; 16 bases fit TRBD2. The germline gives CDR1 SGHAT, CDR2 FQNNGV. The CDR3 covers 21 residues. V gave up 5 bases and J gave up 0 bases; unmatched junction bases: 14. CDR3 residues: CASSPSRGLAGGRDSTDTQYF. The CDR3, as DNA: TGTGCCAGCAGCCCCTCTCGGGGACTAGCGGGAGGGCGAGATAGCACAGATACGCAGTATTTT.